A selection of T cell receptor beta chains follows, all from one sample in a study of response to subunit inactivated influenza vaccine. Via MiXCR, TCRdb re-called the RT-PCR reads, giving one row per CDR3 protein. The sample lists hundreds of thousands of distinct CDR3 sequences; 14% were seen once. The specimen was PBMCs from blood, collected less than 15 days before vaccination. These receptors all come from a man aged 45 to 65 who received an inactivated influenza vaccine. The CDR3 runs from the conserved cysteine through the conserved F or W. The D gene is left open where the match is weak. A row's size may be missing; if present it is once, few, many or a size class.

size: many
D: NA
V: TRBV20-1
J: TRBJ2-1
DNA: TGCAGTGCTAGAGATGGCGGGTATTACTACAATGAGCAGTTCTTC
CDR3: CSARDGGYYYNEQFF

size: NA
D: TRBD2
V: TRBV20-1
J: TRBJ2-2
DNA: TGCAGTGCTACCCGGGGGGGAAGCACCGGGGAGCTGTTTTTT
CDR3: CSATRGGSTGELFF

size: NA
D: TRBD2
V: TRBV7-9
J: TRBJ2-3
DNA: TGTGCCAGCCGGGACTATAACACAGATACGCAGTATTTT
CDR3: CASRDYNTDTQYF

size: NA
D: TRBD2
V: TRBV3-1
J: TRBJ2-3
DNA: TGTGCCAGCAGCTTAGGAGCGGGGGAGAACACAGATACGCAGTATTTT
CDR3: CASSLGAGENTDTQYF

size: many
D: TRBD1
V: TRBV6-6
J: TRBJ2-7
DNA: TGTGCCAGCAGTAACCGACGGACAGGGGGCATGAACGAGCAGTACTTC
CDR3: CASSNRRTGGMNEQYF

size: many
D: TRBD1
V: TRBV12-3/TRBV12-4
J: TRBJ2-3
DNA: TGTGCCAGCGCCCGCGGCCGGGACAGGGGCACAGATACGCAGTATTTT
CDR3: CASARGRDRGTDTQYF

size: NA
D: TRBD1
V: TRBV24-1
J: TRBJ1-5
DNA: TGTGCCACCAGTGATGGGACAGGGGGGAATCAGCCCCAGCATTTT
CDR3: CATSDGTGGNQPQHF

size: few
D: NA
V: TRBV29-1
J: TRBJ2-2
DNA: TGCAGCGTTGCCAGAGGGGGGATTGGCGGGGAGCTGTTTTTT
CDR3: CSVARGGIGGELFF

size: NA
D: NA
V: TRBV12-3/TRBV12-4
J: TRBJ1-3
DNA: TGTGCCAGCAGCTCCGACGGAAACACCATATATTTT
CDR3: CASSSDGNTIYF

size: once
D: NA
V: TRBV11-2
J: TRBJ2-7
DNA: TGTGCCAGCAGCATAAGATGGGAGCAGTACTTC
CDR3: CASSIRWEQYF

size: NA
D: NA
V: TRBV6-2/TRBV6-3
J: TRBJ1-5
DNA: TGTGCCAGTAGTTACGGGTATAGCAATCAGCCCCAGCATTTT
CDR3: CASSYGYSNQPQHF

size: few
D: NA
V: TRBV7-2
J: TRBJ1-6
DNA: TGTGCCAGCAGCTTACAAAGGGGCCCCAATTCACCCCTCCACTTT
CDR3: CASSLQRGPNSPLHF

size: NA
D: TRBD2
V: TRBV7-3
J: TRBJ2-1
DNA: TGTGCCAGCAGCCGGACTAGCGGGGAAAACAATGAGCAGTTCTTC
CDR3: CASSRTSGENNEQFF

size: NA
D: TRBD2
V: TRBV27
J: TRBJ2-1
DNA: TGTGCCAGCTGGGGCGGGGGTTACAATGAGCAGTTCTTC
CDR3: CASWGGGYNEQFF

size: NA
D: TRBD2
V: TRBV2
J: TRBJ2-5
DNA: TGTGCCAGCAACGAAAGGACTAGCGGGTCCGAAGAGACCCAGTACTTC
CDR3: CASNERTSGSEETQYF

size: many
D: NA
V: TRBV20-1
J: TRBJ1-4
DNA: TGCAGTGCTAGAGATATTATGTCCGGCACTAATGAAAAACTGTTTTTT
CDR3: CSARDIMSGTNEKLFF

size: few
D: NA
V: TRBV27
J: TRBJ2-1
DNA: TGTGCCAGCAGTTTATCCCTCCATTATGAGCAGTTCTTC
CDR3: CASSLSLHYEQFF

size: NA
D: NA
V: TRBV30
J: TRBJ2-6
DNA: TGTGCCTGGAGTGTAGGGGTTTTAGGGGCCAACGTCCTGACTTTC
CDR3: CAWSVGVLGANVLTF

size: NA
D: NA
V: TRBV4-2
J: TRBJ2-1
DNA: TGTGCCATGAGCCCGGGGTCGCGGAAGAACTATGACTACAATGAGCAGTTCTTC
CDR3: CAMSPGSRKNYDYNEQFF

size: NA
D: TRBD2
V: TRBV6-2/TRBV6-3
J: TRBJ2-1
DNA: TGTGCCAGCAGTTACGGGGGGACTAGCGGCCAACGTTCCTACAATGAGCAGTTCTTC
CDR3: CASSYGGTSGQRSYNEQFF

size: few
D: NA
V: TRBV7-2
J: TRBJ2-5
DNA: TGTGCCAGCAGCTTATCGATCGAGACCCAGTACTTC
CDR3: CASSLSIETQYF

size: NA
D: NA
V: TRBV2
J: TRBJ2-5
DNA: TGTGCCAGCAGTGGGCAGGCTCAAGAGACCCAGTACTTC
CDR3: CASSGQAQETQYF

size: many
D: NA
V: TRBV4-1
J: TRBJ1-1
DNA: TGCGCCAGCAGCCAAGACGGGGGGCGCACTGAAGCTTTCTTT
CDR3: CASSQDGGRTEAFF

size: few
D: NA
V: TRBV12-3/TRBV12-4
J: TRBJ1-2
DNA: TGTGCCAGCAGTCCAGCCCTGGGAAAACGAGGATATTATGGCTACACCTTC
CDR3: CASSPALGKRGYYGYTF

size: few
D: TRBD1
V: TRBV29-1
J: TRBJ2-7
DNA: TGCAGCGTCTATGGACAGGGGACCTCCTACGAGCAGTACTTC
CDR3: CSVYGQGTSYEQYF

size: NA
D: NA
V: TRBV5-1
J: TRBJ2-2
DNA: TGCGCCAGCAGCCCGATTGGACCCCCCGAGGAGCTGTTTTTT
CDR3: CASSPIGPPEELFF

size: NA
D: TRBD1
V: TRBV15
J: TRBJ1-2
DNA: TGTGCCACCAGCTATGCAGGGGGCTTCTATGGCTACACCTTC
CDR3: CATSYAGGFYGYTF

size: few
D: NA
V: TRBV7-2
J: TRBJ1-5
DNA: TGTGCCAGCAGCTTATTATTCGGGGGGAATCAGCCCCAGCATTTT
CDR3: CASSLLFGGNQPQHF

size: few
D: TRBD2
V: TRBV28
J: TRBJ2-7
DNA: TGTGCCAGCAGTTTCCGCCGAAAGCGGGGTGAGCTGGAGCAGTACTTC
CDR3: CASSFRRKRGELEQYF

size: NA
D: NA
V: TRBV7-9
J: TRBJ1-2
DNA: TGTGCCAGCAGCGATGGGGGGGGCTACACCTTC
CDR3: CASSDGGGYTF

size: many
D: NA
V: TRBV12-3/TRBV12-4
J: TRBJ1-4
DNA: TGTGCCAGCAGTTTAGCGGGTGGAGATGAAAAACTGTTTTTT
CDR3: CASSLAGGDEKLFF

size: few
D: NA
V: TRBV20-1
J: TRBJ1-1
DNA: TGCAGTGCTAGAGATCTCAGAGAAGCTTTCTTT
CDR3: CSARDLREAFF

size: few
D: TRBD2
V: TRBV24-1
J: TRBJ2-3
DNA: TGTGCCACCAGTGGCCTAGGGAGGGGATCAGATACGCAGTATTTT
CDR3: CATSGLGRGSDTQYF

size: few
D: NA
V: TRBV9
J: TRBJ1-2
DNA: TGTGCCAGCAGCGTAGAGGGGGGAACGAGCTACACCTTC
CDR3: CASSVEGGTSYTF

size: NA
D: NA
V: TRBV6-4
J: TRBJ2-1
DNA: TGTGCCAGCAGTGGAGAGGGCGAGCAGCTCTTC
CDR3: CASSGEGEQLF

size: few
D: NA
V: TRBV20-1
J: TRBJ2-7
DNA: TGCAGTGCGGACAAGGAGGGCCTGGTCGACGAGCAGTACTTC
CDR3: CSADKEGLVDEQYF

size: NA
D: NA
V: TRBV5-1
J: TRBJ2-1
DNA: TGCGCCAGCAGCTTGGGAGCGACTCACTCCTACAATGAGCAGTTCTTC
CDR3: CASSLGATHSYNEQFF

size: few
D: NA
V: TRBV7-8
J: TRBJ2-7
DNA: TGTGCCAGCAGCTTTTCGGCCGCGGAAGGCTCCTACGAGCAGTACTTC
CDR3: CASSFSAAEGSYEQYF

size: few
D: TRBD1
V: TRBV27
J: TRBJ2-5
DNA: TGTGCCAGCAGCGATAGGACAGGGCCATTGCGAGAGACCCAGTACTTC
CDR3: CASSDRTGPLRETQYF

size: NA
D: TRBD1
V: TRBV12-3/TRBV12-4
J: TRBJ2-3
DNA: TGTGCCAGCACTAGACAGGGAGCAACAGATACGCAGTATTTT
CDR3: CASTRQGATDTQYF

size: many
D: NA
V: TRBV12-3/TRBV12-4
J: TRBJ1-5
DNA: TGTGCCAGCTCGCGAGGAGGGCAGCCCCAGCATTTT
CDR3: CASSRGGQPQHF

size: NA
D: NA
V: TRBV12-3/TRBV12-4
J: TRBJ2-2
DNA: TGTGCCAGCAGTCCTCGTACCTCGAACACCGGGGAGCTGTTTTTT
CDR3: CASSPRTSNTGELFF

size: NA
D: NA
V: TRBV6-5
J: TRBJ2-2
DNA: TGTGCCAGCAGTTACTGGGGCCGGGTCTCCACCGGGGAGCTGTTTTTT
CDR3: CASSYWGRVSTGELFF

size: NA
D: TRBD1
V: TRBV2
J: TRBJ2-1
DNA: TGTGCCAGCAGGGAGACAGGGGCCCTTATGTATGAGCAGTTCTTC
CDR3: CASRETGALMYEQFF

size: few
D: TRBD1
V: TRBV11-2
J: TRBJ2-2
DNA: TGTGCCAGCAGCCGGGACAGCATTAAGCTGGGAAACACCGGGGAGCTGTTTTTT
CDR3: CASSRDSIKLGNTGELFF

size: many
D: TRBD2
V: TRBV7-2
J: TRBJ2-2
DNA: TGTGCCAGCAGCTTAGGGGGGACTAGCGGCACCGGGGAGCTGTTTTTT
CDR3: CASSLGGTSGTGELFF

size: few
D: TRBD2
V: TRBV5-6
J: TRBJ2-3
DNA: TGTGCCAGCAGCTACGGGACTAGCGGGGGGGCGACGGATACGCAGTATTTT
CDR3: CASSYGTSGGATDTQYF

size: many
D: NA
V: TRBV7-2
J: TRBJ2-3
DNA: TGTGCCAGCAGCTGGCTCCTTCGAGATACGCAGTATTTT
CDR3: CASSWLLRDTQYF

size: many
D: NA
V: TRBV12-3/TRBV12-4
J: TRBJ2-2
DNA: TGTGCCAGCAGCATTAACCGGGGTACCGGGGAGCTGTTTTTT
CDR3: CASSINRGTGELFF

size: NA
D: TRBD2
V: TRBV9
J: TRBJ2-1
DNA: TGTGCCAGCAGCGCCAGTCCCCGACTAGCGGGGGACAATGAGCAGTTCTTC
CDR3: CASSASPRLAGDNEQFF

size: NA
D: TRBD2
V: TRBV20-1
J: TRBJ2-3
DNA: TGCAGTGCTAGATTTAGCGGGAGCGGGACAGATACGCAGTATTTT
CDR3: CSARFSGSGTDTQYF

size: NA
D: TRBD2
V: TRBV4-1
J: TRBJ2-3
DNA: TGCGCCAGCAGCCCCTCCAAACTAGCGCGCACAGATACGCAGTATTTT
CDR3: CASSPSKLARTDTQYF

size: few
D: TRBD1
V: TRBV3-1
J: TRBJ2-1
DNA: TGTGCCAGCAGCCAAGGTGAGGGGGCAGGTGAGCAGTTCTTC
CDR3: CASSQGEGAGEQFF